This T cell receptor beta chain was observed in a study of metastatic and nonmetastatic thyroid tumors. No treatment had been given to any patient before thyroid surgery. This clone was seen ten or more times. Authors' processing steps: Clinicopathological groups supplied CDR3 differences that were used to build a distant-metastasis classifier for papillary thyroid cancer. TCRdb re-analyzed the PCR reads using MiXCR. Here the V and J calls rest on TCRdb's processing, not on the authors' analysis. Counted here are about 24,000 clones, around 19% occurring once; the ten biggest clones make up under 3%. Trimming left V 0 bases short and J 5 bases short, with 2 bases between. CDR1 SGHDN and CDR2 FVKESK come from the germline V gene. The length of the CDR3 is 12 residues.

Sequenced: adjacent normal tissue. This clonotype was sampled from a male donor with papillary thyroid cancer or a benign thyroid nodule (not recorded which). Some clones in this sample may be carry-over from other donors' samples. The chain combines TRBV14 with TRBJ2-1; D is undetermined. The CDR3 bases are TGTGCCAGCAGCCAAGATCACAATGAGCAGTTCTTC. The encoded protein is CASSQDHNEQFF.